The 2 T cell receptor beta chains reported below all come from one sample, sequenced in a study of cytomegalovirus exposure and HLA in healthy donors. The primer mix had 60 Vbeta and 13 Jbeta primers. Using immunoSEQ multiplex PCR, the repertoire was profiled, and TCRdb retains in-frame clones only, with some absent. The sample records roughly 98,000 clones, around 82% being singletons. The sample consisted of PBMCs. The receptor set was obtained from a man between 35 and 55 years old in good health and CMV-seronegative.

The chain combines TRBV6-1 with TRBJ2-7; 10 bases are a match to TRBD2. V lost 9 bases to trimming and J lost 4 bases; unmatched junction nucleotides: 9. CDR3 size: 14 residues. The germline V gene encodes CDR1 MNHNS and CDR2 SASEGT. CDR3 protein: CASGPSGRTYEQYF. CDR3 DNA sequence: TGTGCCAGTGGACCTAGCGGGAGAACATACGAGCAGTACTTC.

This chain joins TRBV30 and TRBJ2-1; 8 nucleotides align to TRBD2. Losses at the gene ends were 1 base for V and 2 bases for J; bases not matched to a gene: 4. CDR3 length: 15 amino acids. Looked up from germline, CDR1 is GTSNPN and CDR2 is SVGIG (reference sequence). CDR3 loop: CAWSAGGGTYNEQFF. CDR3 coding DNA: TGTGCCTGGAGTGCTGGCGGGGGGACCTACAATGAGCAGTTCTTC.